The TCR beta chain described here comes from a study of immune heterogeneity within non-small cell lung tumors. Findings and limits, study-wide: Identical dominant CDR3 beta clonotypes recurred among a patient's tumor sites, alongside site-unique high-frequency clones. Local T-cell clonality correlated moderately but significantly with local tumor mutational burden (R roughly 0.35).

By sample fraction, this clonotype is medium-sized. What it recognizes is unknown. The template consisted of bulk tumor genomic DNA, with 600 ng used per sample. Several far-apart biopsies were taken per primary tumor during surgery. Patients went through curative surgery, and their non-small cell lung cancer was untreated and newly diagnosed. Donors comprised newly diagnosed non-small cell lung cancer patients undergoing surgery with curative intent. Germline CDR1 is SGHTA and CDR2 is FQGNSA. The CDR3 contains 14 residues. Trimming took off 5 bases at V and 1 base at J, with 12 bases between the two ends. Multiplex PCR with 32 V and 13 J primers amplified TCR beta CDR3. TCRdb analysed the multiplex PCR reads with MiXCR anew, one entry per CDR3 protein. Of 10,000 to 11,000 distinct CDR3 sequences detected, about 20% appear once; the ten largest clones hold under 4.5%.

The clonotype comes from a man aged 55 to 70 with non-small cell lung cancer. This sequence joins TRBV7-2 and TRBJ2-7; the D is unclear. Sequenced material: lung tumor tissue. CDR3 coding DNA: TGTGCCAGCAGCACAGAGGAGAGTTCCTACGAGCAGTACTTC. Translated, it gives CASSTEESSYEQYF.